Shown below are 18 T cell receptor beta chains from a single sample sequenced in a study of T cells after yellow fever vaccination. TCRdb recomputed calls from the 5' RACE reads with MiXCR, one row per CDR3 protein. The sample has roughly 32,000 distinct CDR3 sequences, about 6.6% seen once; the top ten hold less than 25%. The sequenced sample was PBMCs, either bulk or a sorted T-cell subset (CD4+, CD8+, memory, or dextramer-sorted; not recorded which), obtained on the day of the first yellow fever vaccination. These receptors were obtained from a man younger than 30 who received the YFV17D yellow fever vaccine.

The rearrangement uses TRBV4-3 and TRBJ2-7; 7 bases match TRBD1. J was trimmed by 0 bases and V by 4 bases; bases with no gene match: 15. The CDR3 spans 18 residues. The V gene's germline CDR1 is LGHNA and CDR2 YSLEER. CDR3 sequence reads: CASSPTWSRQGSSYEQYF. The CDR3 bases are TGCGCCAGCAGCCCCACCTGGTCGAGACAGGGCTCCTCCTACGAGCAGTACTTC.

This clonotype has a count of ten or more. This chain uses TRBV10-3 with TRBJ2-5; D is undetermined. Trimming cost V 0 bases and J 4 bases, with 12 bases left between them. The CDR3 totals 15 residues. CDR1 ENHRY and CDR2 SYGVKD come from the germline V gene. CDR3 bases: TGTGCCATCAGTGAGTCGGGCCGACAAATAGAGACCCAGTACTTC. It encodes CAISESGRQIETQYF.

To note about this clonotype: It may be a read error: a sequence one base away is much more abundant. The J gene is TRBJ2-1, the V gene TRBV5-1; D not resolved. The CDR3 has 13 residues. Germline CDR1 and CDR2: SGHRS and YFSETQ. CDR3 coding DNA: TGCGCCAGCCGCTTGGGGTCTAGTAATGAGCAGTTCTTC. It specifies CASRLGSSNEQFF. The full variable domain, rest sourced from reference TRBV5-1 and TRBJ2-1, is KAGVTQTPRYLIKTRGQQVTLSCSPISGHRSVSWYQQTPGQGLQFLFEYFSETQRNKGNFPGRFSGRQFSNSRSEMNVSTLELGDSALYLCASRLGSSNEQFFGPGTRLTVL.

This clonotype was seen ten or more times. In DNA, the CDR3 is TGCGCCAGCAGCACGGGGGACACCGGCGTTACGCAGTATTTT. This encodes CASSTGDTGVTQYF. The V call is TRBV5-1, the J call TRBJ2-3, with D perhaps matching TRBD1 or TRBD2 (6 bases each). This CDR3 comprises 14 residues. Trimming left V 4 bases short and J 8 bases short, with 17 bases between. The germline V gene encodes CDR1 SGHRS and CDR2 YFSETQ.

In its sample, this clonotype was seen many times. The chain has TRBV7-6 and TRBJ2-5, with a tentative D call TRBD2 (7 bases). Looked up from germline, CDR1 is SGHVS and CDR2 is FNYEAQ. The CDR3 runs 15 residues. With 2 bases removed from V and 3 bases from J, the gap between germline ends came to 13 bases. CDR3 sequence reads: CASSLWTGGEETQYF. CDR3 sequence (DNA): TGTGCCAGCAGCTTATGGACGGGGGGCGAAGAGACCCAGTACTTC.

There are many counts of this clonotype. V gene TRBV2 combines with J gene TRBJ2-5; 8 nucleotides match TRBD1. J lost 6 bases, V lost 10 bases, and 19 bases had no gene match. This CDR3 is built from 16 residues. CDR1 SNHLY and CDR2 FYNNEI come from the germline V gene. This CDR3 is CATVQGTGGNGKTQYF. CDR3 DNA: TGTGCCACCGTACAGGGAACAGGGGGTAATGGAAAGACCCAGTACTTC.

Many counts were recorded for this clonotype. CDR3 loop: CASSSYTDTQYF. The CDR3 bases are TGTGCCAGCAGTTCATACACAGATACGCAGTATTTT. J is TRBJ2-3 and V is TRBV28; D uncertain. V was pared by 4 bases and J by 2 bases, with 4 bases between. Germline loops: CDR1 MDHEN, CDR2 SYDVKM. The CDR3 has 12 residues.

This clonotype was observed at least ten times. This sequence joins TRBV5-1 and TRBJ2-4; TRBD1 matches 7 bases. Trimming at V came to 4 bases and at J to 0 bases, leaving 7 bases not matched to a gene. This CDR3 is built from 16 residues. Germline CDR1 SGHRS, CDR2 YFSETQ. CDR3 nucleotides: TGCGCCAGCAGCGAGAGACAGGGCTTAGCCAAAAACATTCAGTACTTC. This encodes CASSERQGLAKNIQYF. The variable domain in full, with the rest retrieved from reference TRBV5-1 and TRBJ2-4, is KAGVTQTPRYLIKTRGQQVTLSCSPISGHRSVSWYQQTPGQGLQFLFEYFSETQRNKGNFPGRFSGRQFSNSRSEMNVSTLELGDSALYLCASSERQGLAKNIQYFGAGTRLSVL.

This clonotype was picked up many times. The J gene is TRBJ1-2, the V gene TRBV7-2; possible D gene TRBD1, 6 bases. The CDR3 loop spans 14 amino acids. The germline V and J ends were trimmed by 5 bases and 3 bases, with 13 bases remaining between them. Germline V gene lookup returns CDR1 SGHTA and CDR2 FQGNSA. This CDR3 reads CASSPVKGDYGYTF. In DNA, the CDR3 is TGTGCCAGCAGCCCCGTTAAGGGGGACTATGGCTACACCTTC.

This clonotype was counted at least ten times. The chain uses TRBV7-2 and TRBJ1-1; the D gene is possibly TRBD1 (5 bases). V shed 1 base and J shed 4 bases, with 10 bases lying between them. This CDR3 spans 14 amino acids. The V gene's germline CDR1 is SGHTA and CDR2 FQGNSA. The CDR3 nucleotides are TGTGCCAGCAGCTTAGTAGGGGCGGGCACTGAAGCTTTCTTT. Its protein is CASSLVGAGTEAFF.

This clonotype was counted between two and nine times. The chain is built from TRBV6-5 and TRBJ1-6; maybe TRBD1 (6 bases). Trimming took off 6 bases at V and 4 bases at J, with 10 bases between the two ends. Germline loops: CDR1 MNHEY, CDR2 SVGAGI. This CDR3 is 14 amino acids long. This chain's CDR3 is CASSWTVYNSPLHF. The CDR3 region has the DNA TGTGCCAGCAGCTGGACAGTGTATAATTCACCCCTCCACTTT.

This clonotype has at least ten counts. V usage is TRBV7-2 and J usage is TRBJ1-6, with D perhaps TRBD1 (5 bases). V lost 1 base and J lost 10, with 17 bases in between. Germline CDR1 SGHTA, CDR2 FQGNSA. The length of the CDR3 is 16 residues. For the CDR3, the DNA is TGTGCCAGCAGCTTAGAACTCCTCGGGGCAGGGTCACCCCTCCACTTT. Translation gives CASSLELLGAGSPLHF.

The sample holds many counts of this clonotype. The DNA of the CDR3 is TGTGCCAGCAGAAAGGGGGGGAGCACTGAAGCTTTCTTT. Translating gives CASRKGGSTEAFF. The gene calls are TRBV6-5 and TRBJ1-1; the D gene is possibly TRBD1 (6 bases). CDR3 length equals 13 residues. Trimming took off 6 bases at V and 4 bases at J, with 12 bases between the two ends. Looked up from germline, CDR1 is MNHEY and CDR2 is SVGAGI.

This clonotype was found many times. The chain joins TRBV7-3 to TRBJ2-1; no reliable D call. CDR1 is SGHTA and CDR2 is FQGTGA in the germline V gene. The V and J ends lost 2 bases and 0 bases respectively, with 8 bases between them. The CDR3 spans 15 residues. CDR3 in amino acids: CASSLGPSSYNEQFF. CDR3 in DNA: TGTGCCAGCAGCTTAGGCCCCAGCTCCTACAATGAGCAGTTCTTC.

This clonotype was seen only a few times. The chain joins TRBV11-2 to TRBJ2-7, with 8 bases that match TRBD1. Germline loops: CDR1 SGHAT, CDR2 FQNNGV. There are 15 residues in the CDR3. The junction had 11 bases not matched to a gene; V was cut back by 6 bases and J by 4 bases. CDR3 region: CASSYTGQGQYEQYV. Here the CDR3 DNA reads TGTGCCAGCAGTTACACCGGACAGGGTCAGTACGAGCAGTACGTC.

This clonotype was recorded at least ten times. The J gene is TRBJ2-1, the V gene TRBV5-1, with a weak D call TRBD2 (7 bases). The length of the CDR3 is 15 residues. Germline CDR1 is SGHRS and CDR2 is YFSETQ. Trimming removed 0 bases at V and 5 bases at J, with 12 bases between. CDR3 residues: CASSLGRGLNNEQFF. CDR3 coding DNA: TGCGCCAGCAGCTTGGGGCGGGGGCTAAACAATGAGCAGTTCTTC.

V usage is TRBV7-6 and J usage is TRBJ2-5; 8 nucleotides align to TRBD2. The ends lost 6 bases at V and 2 bases at J; junction bases unmatched: 8. The germline V gene encodes CDR1 SGHVS and CDR2 FNYEAQ. The CDR3 spans 15 residues. The CDR3 sequence: CASRWDSGGQETQYF. The CDR3 coding sequence is TGTGCCAGCAGATGGGATTCGGGGGGGCAAGAGACCCAGTACTTC.

This clonotype was detected ten times or more. The gene calls are TRBV7-2 and TRBJ2-3; tentative D call: TRBD2 (5 bases). Germline CDR1 and CDR2: SGHTA and FQGNSA. Trimming stripped 4 bases from V and 5 bases from J, with 10 bases between. There are 13 residues in the CDR3. CDR3 protein: CASSYASLDTQYF. The DNA of the CDR3 is TGTGCCAGCAGCTACGCTAGCTTAGATACGCAGTATTTT.